This record looks at one T cell receptor beta chain sequence and its context. The antigen is unknown. Sequencing libraries made from TCR beta cDNA carried unique molecular identifiers. The source material, 1 to 10 million T cells, gave rise to 400,000 to 600,000 cDNA molecules. TCRdb called the PCR reads again in MiXCR, with one record for every CDR3 protein. The sample has about 620,000 distinct CDR3 sequences, around 44% seen once. The data originate from a study of post-analysis software for immune sequencing data. Overall study context: The patients showed relapsing-remitting, secondary progressive and progressive-relapsing multiple sclerosis courses.

Study outcomes and limitations: Batch-mates among the samples co-clustered strongly by F measure. Patients showed TRBV5-6, TRBV5-1 and TRBV20-1 among roughly 5 TRBV segments more frequent than in controls. Comparison with controls showed significantly lower normalized Chao1 diversity in multiple sclerosis patients.

CDR3 length: 15 amino acids. The germline gives CDR1 MNHEY, CDR2 SMNVEV (reference sequence). The V segment lost 4 bases and the J segment 2 bases; nucleotides outside the gene matches: 8. Sequencing used blood. The source is a girl aged 10-17 years with multiple sclerosis. The chain carries TRBV27 and TRBJ2-7; TRBD1 matches at 7 bases. CDR3 nucleotide sequence: TGTGCCAGCAGTTCGACAGGGCTGCCGCCCTACGAGCAGTACTTC. This codes for CASSSTGLPPYEQYF.